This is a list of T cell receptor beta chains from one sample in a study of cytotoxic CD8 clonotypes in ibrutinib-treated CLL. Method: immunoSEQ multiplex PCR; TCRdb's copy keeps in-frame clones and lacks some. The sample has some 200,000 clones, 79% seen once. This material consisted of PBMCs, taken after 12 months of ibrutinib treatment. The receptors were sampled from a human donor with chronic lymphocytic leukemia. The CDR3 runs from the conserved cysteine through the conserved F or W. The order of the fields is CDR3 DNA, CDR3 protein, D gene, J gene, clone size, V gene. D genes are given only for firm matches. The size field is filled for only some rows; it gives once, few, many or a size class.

DNA: TGTGCCAGCAGCTTCGCCGGGACTAGCGGGTTGGAGCAGTACTTC
CDR3: CASSFAGTSGLEQYF
D: TRBD2
J: TRBJ2-7
size: NA
V: TRBV7-9

DNA: TGTGCCTGGTCCTCGCAGGGGGAACAGCCCCAGCATTTT
CDR3: CAWSSQGEQPQHF
D: TRBD1
J: TRBJ1-5
size: NA
V: TRBV30

DNA: TGTGCCAGCAGCGCCTACCGGGACAGCAATGGCTACACCTTC
CDR3: CASSAYRDSNGYTF
D: TRBD1
J: TRBJ1-2
size: NA
V: TRBV6-5

DNA: TGTGCCATCAGCCCCTCTAGCGGAGGTTACAATGAGCAGTTCTTC
CDR3: CAISPSSGGYNEQFF
D: TRBD2
J: TRBJ2-1
size: NA
V: TRBV10-3

DNA: TGTGCCAGCAGTCTCGGGCCTAGCGGCACAGATACGCAGTATTTT
CDR3: CASSLGPSGTDTQYF
D: NA
J: TRBJ2-3
size: NA
V: TRBV27

DNA: TGTGCCAGCAGCCCCCCGGGGCTCGAGCAGTACTTC
CDR3: CASSPPGLEQYF
D: NA
J: TRBJ2-7
size: NA
V: TRBV5-5

DNA: TGTGCCAGCAGTGAGGAGGGGCACACTGAAGCTTTCTTT
CDR3: CASSEEGHTEAFF
D: NA
J: TRBJ1-1
size: once
V: TRBV6-1

DNA: TGTGCCATCAGTGAGTCTTCGGACAGGGGGTACGAGCAGTACTTC
CDR3: CAISESSDRGYEQYF
D: TRBD1
J: TRBJ2-7
size: NA
V: TRBV10-3

DNA: TGTGCCAGCAGCTTAGCTAGCGGGATAAGCGAGCAGTACTTC
CDR3: CASSLASGISEQYF
D: TRBD2
J: TRBJ2-7
size: few
V: TRBV7-9

DNA: TGTGCCAGCAGCTTTGAGGGCAGGCCCGGCACCGGGGAGCTGTTTTTT
CDR3: CASSFEGRPGTGELFF
D: NA
J: TRBJ2-2
size: once
V: TRBV11-3

DNA: TGTGCCAGCAGTTGGGCAGGGTCCTACGAGCAGTACTTC
CDR3: CASSWAGSYEQYF
D: NA
J: TRBJ2-7
size: NA
V: TRBV6-5

DNA: TGTGCCAGCGGGACAGCGAATGAAAAACTGTTTTTT
CDR3: CASGTANEKLFF
D: TRBD1
J: TRBJ1-4
size: NA
V: TRBV6-5

DNA: TGCGCCAGCAGCTTTGTGGCGGGGGGAGACAATGAGCAGTTCTTC
CDR3: CASSFVAGGDNEQFF
D: TRBD2
J: TRBJ2-1
size: NA
V: TRBV5-1

DNA: TGTGCCAGCAGTTGGTCGGAGGGCGATACGCAGTATTTT
CDR3: CASSWSEGDTQYF
D: NA
J: TRBJ2-3
size: few
V: TRBV27

DNA: TGCAGCGTTGAATGGGGTTTGCGCACCGGGGAGCTGTTTTTT
CDR3: CSVEWGLRTGELFF
D: NA
J: TRBJ2-2
size: NA
V: TRBV29-1

DNA: TGTGCCAGCAGTTTCCTTGGCAGGCAAGGACAGCCCCAGCATTTT
CDR3: CASSFLGRQGQPQHF
D: NA
J: TRBJ1-5
size: NA
V: TRBV28

DNA: TGCGCCAGCAGCTTGGGGGAGGAGGCGGGTACGCAGTATTTT
CDR3: CASSLGEEAGTQYF
D: NA
J: TRBJ2-3
size: NA
V: TRBV5-1

DNA: TGTGCCAGCAGTTACCAGGACGGCTTCAATCAGCCCCAGCATTTT
CDR3: CASSYQDGFNQPQHF
D: NA
J: TRBJ1-5
size: NA
V: TRBV6-6

DNA: TGTGCCAGCAGCGAGGGGGGAGACTATGGCTACACTTTC
CDR3: CASSEGGDYGYTF
D: NA
J: TRBJ1-2
size: once
V: TRBV9

DNA: TGCGCCAGCAGCTTGGCTCAGGGGAGGAACGAGCAGTACTTC
CDR3: CASSLAQGRNEQYF
D: NA
J: TRBJ2-7
size: NA
V: TRBV5-1

DNA: TGTGCCAGCAGGGGGGGACTAGCGGCGTACGAGCAGTACTTC
CDR3: CASRGGLAAYEQYF
D: TRBD2
J: TRBJ2-7
size: NA
V: TRBV2

DNA: TGTGCCAGCAGCAAAGGGGGCCCCCGGAATGAGCAGTTCTTC
CDR3: CASSKGGPRNEQFF
D: TRBD1
J: TRBJ2-1
size: NA
V: TRBV7-9

DNA: TGTGCCAGCAGCCCCGGCGGGAGGGCTTGGGAGCAGTACTTC
CDR3: CASSPGGRAWEQYF
D: TRBD2
J: TRBJ2-7
size: NA
V: TRBV7-8

DNA: TGTGCCAGCAGCTTAACGTACGAGATCAACACTGAAGCTTTCTTT
CDR3: CASSLTYEINTEAFF
D: NA
J: TRBJ1-1
size: NA
V: TRBV7-3

DNA: TGTGCCAGCAGCCAAGACTCATTCCGAATTGCTAACTATGGCTACACCTTC
CDR3: CASSQDSFRIANYGYTF
D: NA
J: TRBJ1-2
size: NA
V: TRBV4-2

DNA: TGTGCCAGCAGCCCAAGGACAGGCCCCGAGGAAGCTTTCTTT
CDR3: CASSPRTGPEEAFF
D: TRBD1
J: TRBJ1-1
size: NA
V: TRBV14

DNA: TGTGCCAGCAGTTCGTACACAGGGGCGGTGAACCAGCCCCAGCATTTT
CDR3: CASSSYTGAVNQPQHF
D: TRBD1
J: TRBJ1-5
size: once
V: TRBV27

DNA: TGTGCCAGCAAGGCGGGGGGCCGACAGACCCAGTACTTC
CDR3: CASKAGGRQTQYF
D: TRBD2
J: TRBJ2-5
size: once
V: TRBV6-1

DNA: TGTGCCAGCAGCTCCCGGGACAGGGACAACGGGGAGCTGTTTTTT
CDR3: CASSSRDRDNGELFF
D: TRBD1
J: TRBJ2-2
size: NA
V: TRBV13

DNA: TGTGCCAGCAGTCACTCCTACGAGCAGTACTTC
CDR3: CASSHSYEQYF
D: NA
J: TRBJ2-7
size: NA
V: TRBV6-1

DNA: TGTGCCAGCAGTGAAGTGGTGGGATACTACGAGCAGTACTTC
CDR3: CASSEVVGYYEQYF
D: NA
J: TRBJ2-7
size: NA
V: TRBV6-1

DNA: TGTGCCAGCAGCTCCCCCGGAGGGCGATTAGCGGGATCAGATACGCAGTATTTT
CDR3: CASSSPGGRLAGSDTQYF
D: TRBD2
J: TRBJ2-3
size: NA
V: TRBV11-2

DNA: TGTGCCTCCAGCGGGCCTCAGAACAATCAGCCCCAGCATTTT
CDR3: CASSGPQNNQPQHF
D: NA
J: TRBJ1-5
size: few
V: TRBV10-3

DNA: TGTGCCAGCAGCTTATATCCGGGAAACATTCAGTACTTC
CDR3: CASSLYPGNIQYF
D: NA
J: TRBJ2-4
size: NA
V: TRBV7-2

DNA: TGCAGCGTTGTCGCGGGAGTGTTTGTGCAGTTCTTC
CDR3: CSVVAGVFVQFF
D: TRBD2
J: TRBJ2-1
size: NA
V: TRBV29-1

DNA: TGTGCCAGCAGCCATCAGCGGGAGTGGTACAATGAGCAGTTCTTC
CDR3: CASSHQREWYNEQFF
D: TRBD2
J: TRBJ2-1
size: few
V: TRBV11-2